This TCR beta chain was recovered during a study of prognosis after radiotherapy for stage I lung cancer. Study-wide points: Reduced unique TCR clone counts were recorded after stereotactic body radiation therapy, with a median of roughly 9,300 versus 7,200.

Germline V lookup: CDR1 SGHVS, CDR2 FQNEAQ. This CDR3 region has 13 residues. Deletions cut 2 bases from V and 4 bases from J, with 7 bases between. Two-round multiplex PCR on genomic DNA was the method by which TCR beta CDR3 was amplified. Primers specific to each TRBV and TRBJ gene were used in first-round PCR. TCRdb ran MiXCR on the multiplex PCR reads and lists one entry per CDR3 protein. The profile shows some 35,000 distinct CDR3 sequences, less than 40% of them singletons. At least ten counts were recorded for this clonotype. The antigen remains unidentified. The sequence derives from a donor over 45 with non-small cell lung cancer. Sequenced material: PBMCs, taken before or after stereotactic body radiation therapy (not recorded which). The rearrangement joins TRBV7-8 to TRBJ2-3; no firm D call. The CDR3 sequence is CASSLPPADTQYF. In nucleotides, the CDR3 is TGTGCCAGCAGCTTACCCCCGGCAGATACGCAGTATTTT.